The entry that follows covers one TCR beta chain sequence. Its antigen is unknown. The data were obtained in a study of cytomegalovirus exposure and HLA in healthy donors. Looking at the study overall: The roughly 130 validation repertoires were reported in a later analysis to have been generated on the same platform as the 666 first-cohort repertoires.

The CDR3 runs 13 residues. Trimming cost V 6 bases and J 2 bases; bases outside gene matches: 3. Germline V lookup: CDR1 SNHLY, CDR2 FYNNEI. Study-wide results and caveats: Overall, around 150 TCR beta chains were annotated as cytomegalovirus-associated. Among TCR sequences, most were rare, though some public TCRs appeared in many donors.

Here immunoSEQ multiplex PCR was the method, and the copy in TCRdb shows in-frame clones only, minus some. There are approximately 300,000 clones in the sample; about nine tenths occur only once, and over 1% lies in the top ten. This TCR derives from a woman aged 25-40 years in good health and CMV-seropositive. Material for sequencing was PBMCs. The V gene is TRBV2, the J gene TRBJ1-2, with 7 positions matching TRBD1. CDR3 sequence: CASRGDRNYGYTF. The CDR3 DNA reads as TGTGCCAGCAGGGGGGACAGAAACTATGGCTACACCTTC.